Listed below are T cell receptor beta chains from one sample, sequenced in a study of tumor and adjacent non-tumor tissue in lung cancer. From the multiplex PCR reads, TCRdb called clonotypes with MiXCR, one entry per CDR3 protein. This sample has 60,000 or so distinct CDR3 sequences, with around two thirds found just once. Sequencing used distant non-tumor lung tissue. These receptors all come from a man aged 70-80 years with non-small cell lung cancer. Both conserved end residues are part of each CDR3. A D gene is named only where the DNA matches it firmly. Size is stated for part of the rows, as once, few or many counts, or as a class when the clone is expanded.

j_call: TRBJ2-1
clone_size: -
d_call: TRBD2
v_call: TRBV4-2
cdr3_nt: TGTGCCAGCAGCCAAGAGGCTAGCGGGGGCAACAATAAGCAGTTCTTC
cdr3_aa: CASSQEASGGNNKQFF

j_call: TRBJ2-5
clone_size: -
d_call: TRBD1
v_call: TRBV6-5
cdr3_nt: TGTGCCAGCAGTTTCGATCCTCCGGGACAGGGGGTGCGTGAGATCCAGTACTTC
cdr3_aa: CASSFDPPGQGVREIQYF

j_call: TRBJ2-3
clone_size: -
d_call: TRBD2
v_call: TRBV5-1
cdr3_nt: TGCGCCAGCAAGATACCGGGACTAGCGGGGGGACAAACAGCCGTGGACTACACAGATACGCAGTATTTT
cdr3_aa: CASKIPGLAGGQTAVDYTDTQYF

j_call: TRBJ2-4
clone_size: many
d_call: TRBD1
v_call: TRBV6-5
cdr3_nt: TGTGCCAGCAGTCGGACAGGGGGTAGGAGGAACATTCAGTACTTC
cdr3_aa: CASSRTGGRRNIQYF

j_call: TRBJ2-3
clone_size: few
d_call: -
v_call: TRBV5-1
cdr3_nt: TGCGCCAGCAGGTTACAGGGATACACAGATACCCAGTATTTT
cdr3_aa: CASRLQGYTDTQYF

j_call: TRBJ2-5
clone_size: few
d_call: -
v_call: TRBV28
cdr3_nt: TGTACCAGCAGTCCACATTTGCCGGGGGTCGGAGAGACCCAGTACTTC
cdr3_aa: CTSSPHLPGVGETQYF

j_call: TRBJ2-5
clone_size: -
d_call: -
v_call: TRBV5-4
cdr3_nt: TGTGCCGGCAGCCTTGACCAGGAGCACCAAGAGACCCAGTACTTC
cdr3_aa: CAGSLDQEHQETQYF

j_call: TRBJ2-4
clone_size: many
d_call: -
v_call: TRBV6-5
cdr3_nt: TGTGCCAGCAGTTATGACATAAAAAACGTTCAGTACTTC
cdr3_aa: CASSYDIKNVQYF

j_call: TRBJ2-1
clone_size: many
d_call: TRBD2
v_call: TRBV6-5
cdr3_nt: TGTGCCAGCAAAACGGGCGGGGGGGCCTCCAATGAGCAGTTCTTC
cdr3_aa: CASKTGGGASNEQFF

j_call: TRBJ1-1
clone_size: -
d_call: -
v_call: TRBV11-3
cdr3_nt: TGTGCCAGCAGTGAAGGGAACACTGAAGCTTTCTTT
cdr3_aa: CASSEGNTEAFF

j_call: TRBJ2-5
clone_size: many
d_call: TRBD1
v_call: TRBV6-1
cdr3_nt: TGTGCCAGCGAACGGGACAGGGAAGAGACCCAGTACTTC
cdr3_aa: CASERDREETQYF

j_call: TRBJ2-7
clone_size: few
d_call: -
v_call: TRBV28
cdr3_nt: TGTGCCAGCAGTTTATGGGGGGCACACGAGCAGTACTTC
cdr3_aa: CASSLWGAHEQYF

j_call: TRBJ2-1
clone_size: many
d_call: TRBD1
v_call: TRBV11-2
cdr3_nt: TGTGCCAGCAGCCCCTATGACAGGGGGAGGAACGATGAGCAGTTCTTC
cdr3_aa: CASSPYDRGRNDEQFF

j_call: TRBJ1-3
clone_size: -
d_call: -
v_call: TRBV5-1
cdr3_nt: TGCGCCAGCAGCGATGACCCTAGTGGAAACACCATATATTTT
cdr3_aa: CASSDDPSGNTIYF

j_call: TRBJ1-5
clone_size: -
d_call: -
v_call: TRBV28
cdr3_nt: TGTGCCAGCAGTGTCAGGGGTGCGGGGGGTCAGCCCCAGCATTTT
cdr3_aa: CASSVRGAGGQPQHF

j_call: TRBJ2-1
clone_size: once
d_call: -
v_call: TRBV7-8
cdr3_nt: TGTGCCAGCAGCACGGGGGCCCGGAATGATCAGTTCTTC
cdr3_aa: CASSTGARNDQFF

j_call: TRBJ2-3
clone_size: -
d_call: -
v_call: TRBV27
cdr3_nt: TGTGCCAGCAGAAAGTTCGGGCCCACAATCCCAGTTACGCAGTATTTT
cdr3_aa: CASRKFGPTIPVTQYF

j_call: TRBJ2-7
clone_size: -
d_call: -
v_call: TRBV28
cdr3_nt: TGTGCCAGCAGTTCGACAGGGAGGTCCTACGAGCAGTACTTC
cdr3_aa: CASSSTGRSYEQYF

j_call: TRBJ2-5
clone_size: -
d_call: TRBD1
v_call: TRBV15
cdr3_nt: TGTGCCACCAGCGGGACAGGGAGTTTTGGGACCCAGTACTTC
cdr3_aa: CATSGTGSFGTQYF

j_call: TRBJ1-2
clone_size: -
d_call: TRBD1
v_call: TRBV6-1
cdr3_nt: TGTGCCAGCAGTAGGGACAGGGCTGGCTACACCTTC
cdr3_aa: CASSRDRAGYTF

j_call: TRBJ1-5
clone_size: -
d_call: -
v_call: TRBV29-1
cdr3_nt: TGCAGCGTTGTAAGTACGGTCAATCAACCCCAGCATTTT
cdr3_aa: CSVVSTVNQPQHF

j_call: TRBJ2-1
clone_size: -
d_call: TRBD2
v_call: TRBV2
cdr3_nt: TGTGCCAGCATCGCTACGGGACTAGCGGGAGGGCCGAGCTCCTACAATGAGCAGTTCTTC
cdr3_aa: CASIATGLAGGPSSYNEQFF

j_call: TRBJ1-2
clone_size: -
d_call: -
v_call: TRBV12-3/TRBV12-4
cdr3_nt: TGTGCCAGCAGTCAACCCCGGGGGGGCTGGGATGGCTACACCTTC
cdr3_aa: CASSQPRGGWDGYTF

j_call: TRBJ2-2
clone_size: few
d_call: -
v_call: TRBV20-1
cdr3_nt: TGCAGTGCTTCGGGTATAAGGGGGACGAACGCCGGGGAGCTGTTTTTT
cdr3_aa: CSASGIRGTNAGELFF

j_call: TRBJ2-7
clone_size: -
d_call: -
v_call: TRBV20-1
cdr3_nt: TGCAGTGCTAGTCGGGCAGGGCGGTGGGTCGCCTACAAGCAATACTTC
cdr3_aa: CSASRAGRWVAYKQYF

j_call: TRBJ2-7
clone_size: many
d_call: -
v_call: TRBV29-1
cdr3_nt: TGCAGCGTTTGGACAGTTGGCCGTTCCTACGAGCAGTACTTC
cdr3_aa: CSVWTVGRSYEQYF

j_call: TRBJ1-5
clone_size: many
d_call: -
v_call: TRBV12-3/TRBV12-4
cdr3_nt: TGTGCCAGCAGTTTAAGGCAGGGCGGCGATCAGCCCCAGCATTTT
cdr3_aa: CASSLRQGGDQPQHF

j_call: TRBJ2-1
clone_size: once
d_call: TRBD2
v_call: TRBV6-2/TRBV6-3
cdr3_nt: TGTGCCAGCGGTTACGGGGTAGCGGGGGGTGAGCAGATCTTC
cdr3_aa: CASGYGVAGGEQIF

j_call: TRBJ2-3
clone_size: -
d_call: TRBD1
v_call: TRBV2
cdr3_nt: TGTGCCAGCAGTCCACCCTCCGGGACAGCCACAGATACGCAGTATTTT
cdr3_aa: CASSPPSGTATDTQYF

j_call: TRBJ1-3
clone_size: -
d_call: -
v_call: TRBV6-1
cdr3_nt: TGTGCCAGCAGTCCCGACGGGGCTGGAAAGACCATATATTTT
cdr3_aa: CASSPDGAGKTIYF

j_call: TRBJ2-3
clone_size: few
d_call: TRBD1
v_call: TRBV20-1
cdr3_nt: TGCAGTGCTAGAGAGTTTAGGACAGGGAGAACAGATACGCAGTATTTT
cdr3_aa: CSAREFRTGRTDTQYF

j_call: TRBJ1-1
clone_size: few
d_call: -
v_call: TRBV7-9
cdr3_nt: TGTGCCAGCAGCTCCCGGACCCCTCTGGAGGGGGTAGGCACTGAAGCTTTCTTT
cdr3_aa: CASSSRTPLEGVGTEAFF

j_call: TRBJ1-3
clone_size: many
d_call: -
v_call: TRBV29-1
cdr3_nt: TGCAGCGTTGAGAGGGGAGGTGGAAACACCATATATTTT
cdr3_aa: CSVERGGGNTIYF

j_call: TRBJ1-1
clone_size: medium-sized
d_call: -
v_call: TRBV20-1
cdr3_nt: TGCAGTGCTAGAGATATGGGGACAATGAACACTGAAGCTTTCTTT
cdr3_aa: CSARDMGTMNTEAFF

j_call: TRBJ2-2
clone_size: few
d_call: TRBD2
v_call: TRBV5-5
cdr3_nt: TGTGCCAGCAGCCCACGATCGCTAGCGGGGATGAACACCGGGGAGCTGTTTTTT
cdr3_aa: CASSPRSLAGMNTGELFF

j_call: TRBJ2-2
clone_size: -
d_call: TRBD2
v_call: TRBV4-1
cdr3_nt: TGCGCCAGCAGTCAAGATAGAGCGGGAGCGAACACCGGGGAGCTGATTTTT
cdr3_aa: CASSQDRAGANTGELIF

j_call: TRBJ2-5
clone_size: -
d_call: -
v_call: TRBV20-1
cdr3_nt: TGCAGCGCTAGAGGGAGACGTGAAGAGACCCACTACTTC
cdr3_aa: CSARGRREETHYF

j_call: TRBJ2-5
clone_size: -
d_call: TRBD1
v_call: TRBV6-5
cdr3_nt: TGTGCCAGTAAGGCGACAGGGGGTGAGGAGACCCAGTACTTC
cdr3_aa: CASKATGGEETQYF

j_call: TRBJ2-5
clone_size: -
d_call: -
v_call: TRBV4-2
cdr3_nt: TGTGCCAGCAGCCAAGATCGTGGGGTCGCTCGGGTCGAGAGGCAGTACTTC
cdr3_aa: CASSQDRGVARVERQYF

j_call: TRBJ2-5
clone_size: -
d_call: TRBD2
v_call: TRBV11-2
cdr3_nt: TGTGCAAGCAGTCCAGCGGGGGAGAGGGGGACCCAGTACTTC
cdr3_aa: CASSPAGERGTQYF

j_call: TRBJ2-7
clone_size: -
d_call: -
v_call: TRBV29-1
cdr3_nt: TGCAGCGTTAGAGATCCATATGGGAGCGAGCAGTACTTC
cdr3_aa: CSVRDPYGSEQYF

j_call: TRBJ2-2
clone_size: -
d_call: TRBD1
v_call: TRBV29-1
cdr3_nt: TGCGGCGTTACACAGGGGACCGGGGAGCTGTTTTTT
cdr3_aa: CGVTQGTGELFF

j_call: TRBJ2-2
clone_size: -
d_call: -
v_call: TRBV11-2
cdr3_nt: TGTGCTAGCAGCCTTCCTCAGACAAGGGGCACCGGGGAACTGTTTTTT
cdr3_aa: CASSLPQTRGTGELFF

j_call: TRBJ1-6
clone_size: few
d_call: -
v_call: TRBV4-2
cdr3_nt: TGTGACAGCAGCCAACGGGGGGGAGTCGCCTATAATTCACCCTTCCGCTTT
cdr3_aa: CDSSQRGGVAYNSPFRF

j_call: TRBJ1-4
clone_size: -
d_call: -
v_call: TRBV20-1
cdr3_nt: TGCAGTTCCCAGGAAGGCGGGGAAAAACTGTATTTT
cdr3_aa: CSSQEGGEKLYF

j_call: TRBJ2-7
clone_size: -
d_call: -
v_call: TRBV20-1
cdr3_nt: TGCAGTGCCCCCCTGAGTGTGGAGCGGTCCTACGAGCAGTACTTC
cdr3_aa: CSAPLSVERSYEQYF

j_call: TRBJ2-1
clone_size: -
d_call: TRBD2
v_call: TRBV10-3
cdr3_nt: TGTGCCAACAGCGGGAGTGGCGATGAGCAGTTCTTC
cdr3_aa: CANSGSGDEQFF

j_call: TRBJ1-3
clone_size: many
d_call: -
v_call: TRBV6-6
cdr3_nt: TGTGCCAGCAGTGACCGACAGACCTCTGGAAACACCATATATTTT
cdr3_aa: CASSDRQTSGNTIYF

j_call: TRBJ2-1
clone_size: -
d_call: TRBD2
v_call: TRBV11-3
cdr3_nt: TGTGCCAGCAACCTTCTAGCGGCGGTTAACAATGAGCACTTCTTC
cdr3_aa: CASNLLAAVNNEHFF

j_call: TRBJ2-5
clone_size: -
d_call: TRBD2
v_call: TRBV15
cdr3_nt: TGTGCCACCAGCAGAGATCGGAGCGGGGATGAGACCCAGTACTTC
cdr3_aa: CATSRDRSGDETQYF

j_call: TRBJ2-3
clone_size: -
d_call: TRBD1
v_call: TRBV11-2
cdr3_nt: TGTGCCAGCATCTCAGTAGGGACAGGGGGAACAGATATGCAGTATTTT
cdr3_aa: CASISVGTGGTDMQYF

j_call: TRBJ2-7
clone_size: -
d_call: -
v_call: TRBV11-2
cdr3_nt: TGTGCGAGCAGCTTCCAGGGGGGAAGCTACGAGCAGTACTTC
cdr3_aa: CASSFQGGSYEQYF

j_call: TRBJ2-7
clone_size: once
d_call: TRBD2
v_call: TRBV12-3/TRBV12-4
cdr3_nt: TGTGCCAGCATGCGAGCGGGAGGACCCTACGAGCAGTGCTTC
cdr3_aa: CASMRAGGPYEQCF

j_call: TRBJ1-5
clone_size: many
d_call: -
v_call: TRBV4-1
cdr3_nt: TGCGCCAGCAGCCACCGGACAGCGGGGGGGAATCAGCCCCAGCATTTT
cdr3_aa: CASSHRTAGGNQPQHF

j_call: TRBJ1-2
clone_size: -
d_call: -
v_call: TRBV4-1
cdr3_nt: TGCGCCAGCAGCCAACGGGTGGGCTGCACCTTC
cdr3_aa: CASSQRVGCTF